One sample yielded the 27 T cell receptor beta chains listed below, sequenced in a study of blood T cell repertoires in COVID-19. This table comes from immunoSEQ multiplex PCR, and its TCRdb copy is limited to in-frame clones, with some not included. The repertoire has tens of thousands of clones, around 88% of them found once; the top ten carry over 4%. Sequenced input: peripheral blood. The receptors here all came from a man aged 55 to 69 with acute or convalescent COVID-19.

The chain carries TRBV6-5 and TRBJ2-1; 8 bases are shared with TRBD1. The ends lost 7 bases at V and 8 bases at J; junction bases unmatched: 10. The CDR3 extends over 14 amino acids. The V gene's germline CDR1 is MNHEY and CDR2 SVGAGI. The CDR3 DNA reads as TGTGCCAGCACTCCAGACAGGGGTATAGATGAGCAGTTCTTC. Translated, it gives CASTPDRGIDEQFF.

The rearrangement uses TRBV28 and TRBJ2-2; 8 bases map to TRBD2. V trimming: 6 bases; J trimming: 6 bases; junction bases outside the gene matches: 6. Germline-derived CDR1 and CDR2 are MDHEN and SYDVKM. The CDR3 sequence is 14 residues long. The CDR3 is CASRLAGNSGELFF. CDR3 DNA sequence: TGTGCCAGCAGGCTAGCGGGTAACTCCGGGGAGCTGTTTTTT.

V usage is TRBV6-5 and J usage is TRBJ1-6; D is ambiguous. Germline lookup yields CDR1 MNHEY and CDR2 SVGAGI. V lost 0 bases, J lost 7 bases, and 13 bases lay in between. The CDR3 has 16 amino acids. This CDR3 is CASSYSEGVGNSPLHF. CDR3 nucleotides: TGTGCCAGCAGTTACTCGGAGGGAGTGGGGAATTCACCCCTCCACTTT.

The genes are TRBV15 and TRBJ1-1; 12 bases fit TRBD1. V trimming: 5 bases; J trimming: 3 bases; junction bases outside the gene matches: 10. The CDR3 spans 17 residues. Germline lookup yields CDR1 LNHNV and CDR2 YYDKDF (reference sequence). The CDR3 coding sequence is TGTGCCACCAGCGGCGTAAGATGGGACAGGGGGCACACTGAAGCTTTCTTT. This sequence encodes CATSGVRWDRGHTEAFF.

The genes are TRBV14 and TRBJ1-1; D perhaps matches TRBD1 (5 bases). Germline-derived CDR1 and CDR2 are SGHDN and FVKESK. The CDR3 has 15 amino acids. V shed 1 base and J shed 4 bases, with 13 bases lying between them. Here the CDR3 DNA reads TGTGCCAGCAGCCAAGGCAGGACACGAGTCACTGAAGCTTTCTTT. It yields the protein CASSQGRTRVTEAFF.

The genes are TRBV7-2 and TRBJ2-5; a possible D gene is TRBD1 (5 bases). The CDR3 spans 13 residues. CDR1 is SGHTA, CDR2 FQGNSA, per germline. V dropped 5 bases and J dropped 7 bases, with 14 bases sitting between them. The CDR3 region is CASSPGPKGTQYF. As DNA, the CDR3 is TGTGCCAGCAGCCCAGGGCCCAAAGGGACCCAGTACTTC.

This chain connects TRBV5-1 to TRBJ2-3; 10 nucleotides match TRBD1. J gave up 3 bases and V 3 bases, and 1 base lay outside the gene matches. Germline V CDR1 and CDR2: SGHRS, YFSETQ. The CDR3 is 14 residues long. CDR3 residues: CASSSGQGTDTQYF. Here the CDR3 DNA reads TGCGCCAGCAGCTCGGGACAGGGGACAGATACGCAGTATTTT.

This clone was counted between two and nine times. The rearrangement joins TRBV4-1 to TRBJ2-7; TRBD2 aligns across 9 bases. Germline V gives CDR1 MGHRA, CDR2 YSYEKL. The V segment lost 4 bases and the J segment 4 bases; nucleotides outside the gene matches: 5. The CDR3 loop spans 14 amino acids. The CDR3 region is CASSPTSGPYEQYF. The CDR3 DNA sequence: TGCGCCAGCAGCCCGACTAGCGGACCTTACGAGCAGTACTTC.

Note on this clone: Germline and junction disagree at one end, which may indicate a read error. The chain combines TRBV28 with TRBJ2-2; TRBD2 aligns across 11 bases. Germline V CDR1 and CDR2: MDHEN, SYDVKM. This CDR3 contains 15 residues. This CDR3 is CASSLWTSGPGELFF. The CDR3 DNA sequence: TGTGCCAGCAGTCTATGGACTAGCGGGCCCGGGGAGCTGTTTTTT.

The chain links TRBV10-2 to TRBJ2-1, with 9 bases fitting TRBD2. The CDR3 length is 16 residues. After removal of 2 bases from V and 6 bases from J, the junction contained 8 bases not matched to a gene. Germline lookup yields CDR1 WSHSY and CDR2 SAAADI. This CDR3 is CASSEVVTSGGNEQFF. For the CDR3, the DNA is TGCGCCAGCAGTGAGGTGGTGACTAGCGGCGGCAATGAGCAGTTCTTC.

The V gene is TRBV7-8, the J gene TRBJ2-2; D gene unclear. Germline V gives CDR1 SGHVS, CDR2 FQNEAQ. CDR3 length equals 15 residues. V lost 1 base and J lost 6, with 12 bases in between. CDR3 DNA: TGTGCCAGCAGCTTAGAGGCGCCAGGTGCCGGGGAGCTGTTTTTT. Its protein is CASSLEAPGAGELFF.

The J gene is TRBJ2-1, the V gene TRBV7-8; 7 bases match TRBD2. This CDR3 has 15 amino acids. The germline V gene encodes CDR1 SGHVS and CDR2 FQNEAQ. The V segment lost 2 bases and the J segment 8 bases; nucleotides outside the gene matches: 9. This CDR3 reads CASSLLRTRDDEQFF. DNA for the CDR3: TGTGCCAGCAGCTTACTTCGGACTAGGGATGATGAGCAGTTCTTC.

The rearrangement joins TRBV19 to TRBJ2-5, with TRBD2 as a possible D gene (5 bases). V dropped 4 bases and J dropped 5 bases, with 14 bases sitting between them. The germline V gene has CDR1 LNHDA and CDR2 SQIVND (reference sequence). The CDR3 has 14 amino acids. This CDR3 is CASSRGPLGETQYF. The CDR3, as DNA: TGTGCCAGTAGTAGAGGGCCCCTAGGGGAGACCCAGTACTTC.

The V call is TRBV10-3, the J call TRBJ2-2, with D unresolved. Deletions cut 10 bases from V and 6 bases from J, with 9 bases between. The CDR3 length is 11 residues. Germline CDR1 and CDR2: ENHRY and SYGVKD. DNA for the CDR3: TGTGCCACCGACTTGGCCGGGGAGCTGTTTTTT. Translated, it gives CATDLAGELFF.

The chain links TRBV19 to TRBJ1-5; D not resolved. The CDR3 sequence is 12 residues long. V was pared by 5 bases and J by 11 bases, with 13 bases between. Germline V gene data show CDR1 as LNHDA and CDR2 as SQIVND (reference sequence). CDR3 sequence: CASSPQIGAQHF. As DNA, the CDR3 is TGTGCCAGTAGTCCCCAGATCGGAGCCCAGCATTTT.

The rearrangement joins TRBV27 to TRBJ2-7, with TRBD1 matching 8 bases. Losses at the gene ends were 5 bases for V and 0 bases for J; bases not matched to a gene: 6. CDR3 length: 15 residues. Germline assignment: CDR1 MNHEY and CDR2 SMNVEV (reference sequence). The CDR3 DNA reads as TGTGCCAGCAGTCCCCACAGGGGGATCTCCTACGAGCAGTACTTC. Protein product: CASSPHRGISYEQYF.

This chain uses TRBV7-2 with TRBJ1-5, with 7 positions matching TRBD1. Germline CDR1 and CDR2: SGHTA and FQGNSA. V was clipped by 2 bases and J by 6 bases; unmatched bases: 7. This CDR3 contains 15 residues. CDR3: CASSLRRQGPQPQHF. The CDR3 bases are TGTGCCAGCAGCTTAAGACGACAGGGCCCTCAGCCCCAGCATTTT.

V gene TRBV4-2 combines with J gene TRBJ1-5; a weak D match, TRBD1 (5 bases). The V end lost 1 base, the J end lost 3 bases, and 16 bases lay between the germline ends. The CDR3 loop spans 17 amino acids. CDR1 is LGHNA and CDR2 is YNFKEQ in the germline V gene. The CDR3 nucleotides are TGTGCCAGCAGCCAAGTCGGGCAGGGAGGGGACAATCAGCCCCAGCATTTT. Translating gives CASSQVGQGGDNQPQHF.

This chain joins TRBV14 and TRBJ2-2; perhaps TRBD1 as D (5 bases). CDR3 size: 13 residues. Germline V lookup: CDR1 SGHDN, CDR2 FVKESK. The germline V and J ends were trimmed by 5 bases and 7 bases, with 11 bases remaining between them. The CDR3 is CASSINRGGELFF. The CDR3 coding sequence is TGTGCCAGCAGCATTAATAGGGGCGGGGAGCTGTTTTTT.

This clone came up a few times. This chain uses TRBV3-1 (or the pseudogene TRBV3-2) with TRBJ1-2, with D possibly being TRBD1 (6 bases). The germline V and J ends were trimmed by 2 bases and 4 bases, with 14 bases remaining between them. Germline V lookup: CDR1 LGHDT, CDR2 YNNKEL (reference sequence). The CDR3 extends over 15 amino acids. CDR3 bases: TGTGCCAGCAGCCAATGGCCAGGGGTTCTCTATGGCTACACCTTC. It encodes CASSQWPGVLYGYTF.

The rearrangement links TRBV2 to TRBJ2-2; D unclear. Deletions cut 1 base from V and 2 bases from J, with 5 bases between. Germline V gene data show CDR1 as SNHLY and CDR2 as FYNNEI. The CDR3 contains 14 residues. The CDR3 nucleotides read TGTGCCAGCAGTGAAGGGCATAACACCGGGGAGCTGTTTTTT. This translates into CASSEGHNTGELFF.

This sequence joins TRBV11-2 and TRBJ1-5; 9 bases line up with TRBD1. J lost 2 bases, V lost 5 bases, and 1 base had no gene match. Germline V gives CDR1 SGHAT, CDR2 FQNNGV. The CDR3 consists of 14 residues. The chain's CDR3 is CASSGDRGNQPQHF. The CDR3 DNA is TGTGCCAGCAGCGGGGACAGGGGCAATCAGCCCCAGCATTTT.

This sequence joins TRBV19 and TRBJ1-4; 9 bases agree with TRBD1. J lost 10 bases, V lost 4 bases, and 7 bases had no gene match. This CDR3 is built from 14 residues. Germline CDR1 reads LNHDA; CDR2 reads SQIVND (reference sequence). The chain's CDR3 is CASSRSGTGSKLFF. The CDR3, as DNA: TGTGCCAGTAGTAGATCCGGGACAGGGTCAAAACTGTTTTTT.

The gene calls are TRBV18 and TRBJ2-7, with 12 positions matching TRBD1. Per germline, CDR1 KGHSH and CDR2 LQKENI. The CDR3 consists of 14 residues. J was trimmed by 5 bases and V by 3 bases; bases with no gene match: 2. The CDR3 coding sequence is TGTGCCAGCTCACCTGGGACAGGGGGCGACGAGCAGTACTTC. It encodes CASSPGTGGDEQYF.

This chain joins TRBV11-2 and TRBJ2-1; D gene uncertain. Looked up from germline, CDR1 is SGHAT and CDR2 is FQNNGV. The CDR3 extends over 13 amino acids. V was cut by 1 base and J by 6 bases, with 7 bases left in between. As DNA, the CDR3 is TGTGCCAGCAGCTTAGGGAGAATCAATGAGCAGTTCTTC. Protein: CASSLGRINEQFF.

V usage is TRBV9 and J usage is TRBJ1-3; D not certain. Germline V gives CDR1 SGDLS, CDR2 YYNGEE. The V gene lost 2 bases and the J gene lost 0 bases, with 12 bases spanning the gap. The CDR3 runs 16 residues. CDR3 amino acids: CASSVHSDTSGNTIYF. For the CDR3, the DNA is TGTGCCAGCAGCGTCCACTCCGACACCTCTGGAAACACCATATATTTT.

There are a few counts of this clone. Other DNA sequences in this specimen translate into the identical CDR3. V and J are TRBV6-5 and TRBJ1-1; a weak D match, TRBD1 (6 bases). V was trimmed by 3 bases and J by 1 base, leaving 12 bases between them. The CDR3 has 15 amino acids. Germline CDR1 MNHEY, CDR2 SVGAGI. The CDR3 region has the DNA TGTGCCAGCAGTTATTCTTCCAGGGGGAACACTGAAGCTTTCTTT. It translates to CASSYSSRGNTEAFF.